These 6 T cell receptor beta chains share one sample of origin, sequenced in a study of CDR3 diversity in severe acne. TCRdb re-called the PCR reads through MiXCR, storing one row per CDR3 protein. Among under 95,000 distinct CDR3 sequences listed, roughly half were seen once. Input material: blood. The receptors stem from a male donor in good health, serving as a control.

About this clonotype: This may stem from a read error, because a much larger clone lies one nucleotide away. This chain uses TRBV7-9 with TRBJ2-2, with unresolved D. This CDR3 contains 15 residues. Trimming pared 5 bases from V and 3 bases from J, leaving 13 bases between. CDR1 is SEHNR, CDR2 FQNEAQ, per germline (reference sequence). CDR3 nucleotides: TGTGCCAGCAGCCTAGAAAATATGGACACCGGGGAGCTGTTTTTT. Encoded protein: CASSLENMDTGELFF.

As concerns this clonotype: One junction end disagrees with the germline gene, perhaps due to a read error. The chain is built from TRBV18 and TRBJ1-3; TRBD1 matches at 7 bases. Per the germline V gene, CDR1 is KGHSH and CDR2 is LQKENI. The CDR3 consists of 14 residues. In nucleotides, the CDR3 is TGTGCCAGCTCGGTCAGGGGGGCTGGGAACACCATATATTTT. This sequence encodes CASSVRGAGNTIYF.

This clonotype showed up just a few times. CDR3 nucleotides: TGCAGCGTTGAAGAGACCGAGAATCAGCCCCAGCATTTT. This sequence encodes CSVEETENQPQHF. This chain joins TRBV29-1 and TRBJ1-5; D gene ambiguous. The CDR3 runs 13 residues. Deletions cut 0 bases from V and 4 bases from J, with 7 bases between. The V gene's germline CDR1 is SQVTM and CDR2 ANQGSEA. The full variable domain, rest sourced from reference TRBV29-1 and TRBJ1-5, is SAVISQKPSRDICQRGTSLTIQCQVDSQVTMMFWYRQQPGQSLTLIATANQGSEATYESGFVIDKFPISRPNLTFSTLTVSNMSPEDSSIYLCSVEETENQPQHFGDGTRLSIL.

Many counts were recorded for this clonotype. The chain employs TRBV6-5 and TRBJ2-7; 8 bases align to TRBD1. The germline gives CDR1 MNHEY, CDR2 SVGAGI. The V gene end was trimmed by 4 bases and the J gene end by 1 base; junction bases not matched to a gene: 9. The CDR3 spans 16 residues. The CDR3 is CASSSRTGKYSYEQYF. The CDR3, as DNA: TGTGCCAGCAGTTCCCGGACAGGGAAATATTCCTACGAGCAGTACTTC.

The count of this clonotype is one. V gene TRBV4-1 combines with J gene TRBJ1-6; D unclear. V lost 1 base to trimming and J lost 7 bases, with 14 bases between them. The length of the CDR3 is 16 residues. Germline CDR1 and CDR2: MGHRA and YSYEKL. The CDR3 nucleotides are TGCGCCAGCAGCCAAGCATATTCTGAGTTCAATTCACCCCTCCACTTT. Translating it yields CASSQAYSEFNSPLHF.

The CDR3 sequence: CASSDSYRGPYEQYF. The CDR3, as DNA: TGTGCCAGCAGCGATAGCTACAGGGGACCCTACGAGCAGTACTTC. The chain carries TRBV7-6 and TRBJ2-7; 7 positions agree with TRBD1. This CDR3 is built from 15 residues. Per the germline V gene, CDR1 is SGHVS and CDR2 is FNYEAQ. The ends lost 5 bases at V and 2 bases at J; junction bases unmatched: 9. The full variable domain, completed using reference TRBV7-6 and TRBJ2-7, is GAGVSQSPRYKVTKRGQDVALRCDPISGHVSLYWYRQALGQGPEFLTYFNYEAQQDKSGLPNDRFSAERPEGSISTLTIQRTEQRDSAMYRCASSDSYRGPYEQYFGPGTRLTVT.